This passage covers 26 T cell receptor beta chains from one sample sequenced in a study of cytomegalovirus exposure and HLA in healthy donors. Here immunoSEQ multiplex PCR was the method, and the copy in TCRdb shows in-frame clones only, minus some. Seen here are roughly 73,000 clones, around 95% observed once, and the top ten hold 3% to 3.5%. The sequencing input was PBMCs. Receptor source: a man in his late teens or twenties in good health and CMV-seronegative.

V gene TRBV11-2 combines with J gene TRBJ2-1, with a weak D call TRBD2 (6 bases). Germline assignment: CDR1 SGHAT and CDR2 FQNNGV. This CDR3 has 18 residues. Trimming stripped 0 bases from V and 7 bases from J, with 22 bases between. This chain's CDR3 is CASSLEWTGSREVNEQFF. The CDR3 DNA reads as TGTGCCAGCAGCTTAGAGTGGACGGGGAGCAGGGAGGTAAATGAGCAGTTCTTC.

The V and J genes are TRBV5-1 and TRBJ1-2; unclear D gene. V lost 4 bases to trimming and J lost 5 bases, with 15 bases between them. Germline loops: CDR1 SGHRS, CDR2 YFSETQ. The CDR3 is 14 amino acids. CDR3: CASSEQPGFYGYTF. CDR3 nucleotide sequence: TGCGCCAGCAGCGAACAACCGGGATTTTATGGCTACACCTTC.

This sequence joins TRBV28 and TRBJ2-2; 8 nucleotides agree with TRBD1. V was clipped by 4 bases and J by 8 bases; unmatched bases: 12. The CDR3 has 16 residues. Germline CDR1 MDHEN, CDR2 SYDVKM. DNA for the CDR3: TGTGCCAGCAGTTCCTACAGGGGGGCCAGGGGAGGGGAGCTGTTTTTT. It encodes CASSSYRGARGGELFF.

The chain has TRBV18 and TRBJ1-5; possibly TRBD1 for D (6 bases). The V gene's germline CDR1 is KGHSH and CDR2 LQKENI. V dropped 6 bases and J dropped 4 bases, with 10 bases sitting between them. The CDR3 has 13 residues. The chain's CDR3 is CASSWDINQPQHF. The CDR3 nucleotides read TGTGCCAGCTCGTGGGACATTAATCAGCCCCAGCATTTT.

This chain links TRBV27 with TRBJ2-5; TRBD2 aligns across 7 bases. CDR1 MNHEY and CDR2 SMNVEV come from the germline V gene (reference sequence). This CDR3 contains 16 residues. Trimming took 3 bases from V and 1 from J; bases not matched to a gene: 8. CDR3 in amino acids: CASSLASGKLQETQYF. The CDR3 bases are TGTGCCAGCAGTTTGGCCAGCGGGAAACTCCAAGAGACCCAGTACTTC.

The CDR3 nucleotides read TGCAGCGTTGAAAGCCTTTATTCTAACTATGGCTACACCTTC. Its translation: CSVESLYSNYGYTF. The rearrangement links TRBV29-1 to TRBJ1-2, with D unclear. Germline CDR1 and CDR2: SQVTM and ANQGSEA. The CDR3 consists of 14 residues. Trimming left V 2 bases short and J 0 bases short, with 10 bases between.

The rearrangement uses TRBV5-4 and TRBJ2-1; possible D gene TRBD1, 5 bases. With 4 bases removed from V and 4 bases from J, the gap between germline ends came to 15 bases. The CDR3 totals 15 residues. Germline CDR1 reads SGHNT; CDR2 reads YYREEE (reference sequence). Written as DNA, the CDR3 is TGTGCCAGCAGCCCTGACAGTAATATTTACAATGAGCAGTTCTTC. Translated: CASSPDSNIYNEQFF.

V gene TRBV14 combines with J gene TRBJ1-2; 7 nucleotides agree with TRBD1. With 2 bases clipped from V and 4 bases from J, the junction kept 4 bases outside the gene matches. CDR1 and CDR2 (germline): SGHDN, FVKESK. The CDR3 totals 14 residues. The CDR3 sequence is CASSQSHRGYGYTF. CDR3 nucleotides: TGTGCCAGCAGCCAATCCCACAGGGGCTATGGCTACACCTTC.

The chain joins TRBV30 to TRBJ1-1, with D hard to call. Germline assignment: CDR1 GTSNPN and CDR2 SVGIG (reference sequence). The CDR3 consists of 13 residues. Between the trimmed V and J ends, which lost 2 bases and 4 bases, there was a span of 11 bases. The CDR3 reads CAWSRQPRTEAFF. DNA of the CDR3: TGTGCCTGGAGTCGACAACCGCGCACTGAAGCTTTCTTT.

The gene calls are TRBV28 and TRBJ2-5, with D perhaps matching TRBD2 (7 bases). Trimming took off 8 bases at V and 4 bases at J, with 17 bases between the two ends. This CDR3 region has 14 residues. Germline CDR1 is MDHEN and CDR2 is SYDVKM. The CDR3 nucleotides read TGTGCCAGCGGATGGGGGGGCGATCGAGAGACCCAGTACTTC. Encoded protein: CASGWGGDRETQYF.

About this clone itself: The identical CDR3 is also encoded by other nucleotide sequences in the sample. This chain uses TRBV6-1 with TRBJ2-7; TRBD2 might be the D (5 bases). CDR3 length: 12 amino acids. Germline values: CDR1 MNHNS, CDR2 SASEGT. V was clipped by 3 bases and J by 3 bases, with 6 bases between them. The CDR3 reads CASSDGSYEQYF. CDR3 nucleotide sequence: TGTGCCAGCAGTGATGGGAGCTACGAGCAGTACTTC.

This clone turned up a few times. The rearrangement joins TRBV10-3 to TRBJ2-2; no firm D call. V shed 9 bases and J shed 4 bases, with 12 bases lying between them. The V gene's germline CDR1 is ENHRY and CDR2 SYGVKD. CDR3 size: 13 residues. For the CDR3, the DNA is TGTGCCATTTCGTGGTCGAGCACCGGGGAGCTGTTTTTT. This translates into CAISWSSTGELFF.

The rearrangement joins TRBV18 to TRBJ2-3; D might be TRBD2 (6 bases). The CDR3 runs 16 residues. The germline V gene encodes CDR1 KGHSH and CDR2 LQKENI. V dropped 2 bases and J dropped 2 bases, with 14 bases sitting between them. CDR3: CASSPRVSGPTDTQYF. CDR3 nucleotides: TGTGCCAGCTCACCAAGAGTTAGCGGACCCACAGATACGCAGTATTTT.

The chain uses TRBV5-1 and TRBJ1-5, with D unresolved. Per the germline V gene, CDR1 is SGHRS and CDR2 is YFSETQ. V was shortened by 1 base and J by 6 bases, with 8 bases between the two germline ends. The CDR3 spans 13 residues. The CDR3 nucleotides are TGCGCCAGCAGCTTGAAGGGAGGTCAGCCCCAGCATTTT. It codes for CASSLKGGQPQHF.

CDR3 in amino acids: CASSSYGRGQSANSPLHF. CDR3 coding DNA: TGTGCCAGCAGCTCATACGGCCGCGGTCAATCAGCTAATTCACCCCTCCACTTT. V gene TRBV7-2 combines with J gene TRBJ1-6; no firm D call. V was cut by 4 bases and J by 6 bases, with 22 bases left in between. Germline CDR1 is SGHTA and CDR2 is FQGNSA. There are 18 residues in the CDR3. Full variable domain (remainder filled in from reference TRBV7-2 and TRBJ1-6): GAGVSQSPSNKVTEKGKDVELRCDPISGHTALYWYRQSLGQGLEFLIYFQGNSAPDKSGLPSDRFSAERTGGSVSTLTIQRTQQEDSAVYLCASSSYGRGQSANSPLHFGNGTRLTVT.

This clone came up once. The J gene is TRBJ1-1, the V gene TRBV9, with D perhaps TRBD1 (6 bases). The length of the CDR3 is 15 residues. V was cut by 4 bases and J by 1 base, with 14 bases left in between. Germline CDR1 SGDLS, CDR2 YYNGEE. The CDR3 loop is CASSPRTDTNTEAFF. The DNA for the CDR3 is TGTGCCAGCAGCCCAAGGACAGATACGAACACTGAAGCTTTCTTT. Filled out from reference TRBV9 and TRBJ1-1, the complete variable domain reads DSGVTQTPKHLITATGQRVTLRCSPRSGDLSVYWYQQSLDQGLQFLIQYYNGEERAKGNILERFSAQQFPDLHSELNLSSLELGDSALYFCASSPRTDTNTEAFFGQGTRLTVV.

Regarding this clone: The same CDR3 also results from other DNA sequences found in this sample. The chain carries TRBV20-1 and TRBJ2-1; no reliable D call. Germline V gene sequence: CDR1 DFQATT, CDR2 SNEGSKA (reference sequence). The CDR3 length is 10 residues. V shed 5 bases and J shed 7 bases, with 6 bases lying between them. The DNA of the CDR3 is TGCAGTGCTTCGCGGAATGAGCAGTTCTTC. This encodes CSASRNEQFF.

V is TRBV5-3 and J is TRBJ2-7, with TRBD1 matching 7 bases. TRBV5-3 carries the ORF label, with uncertain function. The V gene end was trimmed by 8 bases and the J gene end by 2 bases; junction bases not matched to a gene: 4. The CDR3 extends over 12 amino acids. The CDR3 sequence is CASHRGPYEQYF. The CDR3 DNA follows: TGTGCCAGCCACAGGGGACCCTACGAGCAGTACTTC.

The genes are TRBV30 and TRBJ2-7; D may be TRBD1 (5 bases). Trimming cost V 3 bases and J 6 bases, with 12 bases left between them. The CDR3 covers 12 residues. The germline gives CDR1 GTSNPN, CDR2 SVGIG (reference sequence). The CDR3 DNA reads as TGTGCCTGGAGGGAACAGGACGGCGAGCAGTACTTC. Protein product: CAWREQDGEQYF.

The chain combines TRBV7-3 with TRBJ2-3; 7 bases are shared with TRBD1. Germline loops: CDR1 SGHTA, CDR2 FQGTGA. This CDR3 is 14 amino acids long. V was clipped by 3 bases and J by 2 bases; unmatched bases: 2. The CDR3 DNA sequence: TGTGCCAGCAGCTTCGGACAGGTCACAGATACGCAGTATTTT. Its protein product is CASSFGQVTDTQYF.

The V call is TRBV29-1, the J call TRBJ1-6; the D is unclear. This CDR3 comprises 15 residues. Germline CDR1 and CDR2: SQVTM and ANQGSEA. The germline V and J ends were trimmed by 5 bases and 0 bases, with 11 bases remaining between them. CDR3 loop: CSVPVLSSYNSPLHF. CDR3 bases: TGCAGCGTTCCCGTCCTAAGCTCCTATAATTCACCCCTCCACTTT. Filled out from reference TRBV29-1 and TRBJ1-6, the complete variable domain reads SAVISQKPSRDICQRGTSLTIQCQVDSQVTMMFWYRQQPGQSLTLIATANQGSEATYESGFVIDKFPISRPNLTFSTLTVSNMSPEDSSIYLCSVPVLSSYNSPLHFGNGTRLTVT.

The chain recombines TRBV30 with TRBJ2-6; D unclear. This CDR3 region has 15 residues. Germline values: CDR1 GTSNPN, CDR2 SVGIG (reference sequence). V was cut by 4 bases and J by 0 bases, with 10 bases left in between. The CDR3 nucleotides read TGTGCCTGGACTATCGGTAACTCTGGGGCCAACGTCCTGACTTTC. Translating it yields CAWTIGNSGANVLTF.

The V gene is TRBV7-9, the J gene TRBJ1-6; the match to TRBD1 covers 9 bases. V was clipped by 1 base and J by 4 bases; unmatched bases: 5. The length of the CDR3 is 17 residues. Germline-derived CDR1 and CDR2 are SEHNR and FQNEAQ (reference sequence). CDR3 loop: CASSLVTGTGYNSPLHF. In nucleotides, the CDR3 is TGTGCCAGCAGCTTAGTCACCGGGACAGGGTATAATTCACCCCTCCACTTT.

The chain recombines TRBV27 with TRBJ2-2; 7 bases map to TRBD1. This CDR3 is 15 amino acids long. Per germline, CDR1 MNHEY and CDR2 SMNVEV (reference sequence). V shed 9 bases, J shed 0 bases, and the junction held 7 bases outside the gene matches. The CDR3 DNA reads as TGTGCCAGTTCTACAGGGGTGGCGAACACCGGGGAGCTGTTTTTT. Translation gives CASSTGVANTGELFF.

The J gene is TRBJ1-3, the V gene TRBV9, with D possibly TRBD1 on 5 matching bases. Trimming shortened V by 4 bases and J by 0 bases, and 11 bases separated the two germline ends. This CDR3 has 15 amino acids. CDR1 and CDR2 from the germline V gene are SGDLS and YYNGEE. The CDR3 sequence: CASSLGHISGNTIYF. As DNA, the CDR3 is TGTGCCAGCAGCCTCGGACATATCTCTGGAAACACCATATATTTT.

V gene TRBV5-6 combines with J gene TRBJ2-1; 12 bases fit TRBD2. After removal of 3 bases from V and 4 bases from J, the junction contained 8 bases not matched to a gene. The V gene's germline CDR1 is SGHDT and CDR2 YYEEEE. The CDR3 is 17 residues long. For the CDR3, the DNA is TGTGCCAGCAGCTCTGCTAGCGGGGGGGTGCATTACAATGAGCAGTTCTTC. Protein product: CASSSASGGVHYNEQFF.